Each of the 30 T cell receptor beta chains below was sequenced from the same sample in a study of blood T cell repertoires in COVID-19. Measured with immunoSEQ multiplex PCR; TCRdb has only the in-frame clones, and not every one. The sample yields approximately 190,000 clones, over 80% seen once. The sample comprised PBMCs or T cells enriched from blood (not recorded which). Every receptor here comes from a woman aged 25-40 years who had been exposed to COVID-19.

V usage is TRBV3-1 (or the pseudogene TRBV3-2) and J usage is TRBJ1-4, with a possible D match to TRBD1 (5 bases). The germline V gene encodes CDR1 LGHDT and CDR2 YNNKEL (reference sequence). The CDR3 has 13 amino acids. The V end lost 0 bases, the J end lost 8 bases, and 7 bases lay between the germline ends. The CDR3: CASSQDWTEKLFF. In DNA form, the CDR3 reads TGTGCCAGCAGCCAAGATTGGACAGAAAAACTGTTTTTT.

This CDR3 reads CASSNRDNQETQYF. For the CDR3, the DNA is TGCGCCAGCAGCAACCGGGACAACCAAGAGACCCAGTACTTC. V and J are TRBV4-1 and TRBJ2-5; TRBD1 might be the D (6 bases). Germline CDR1 and CDR2: MGHRA and YSYEKL. The CDR3 consists of 14 residues. The V and J ends lost 5 bases and 0 bases respectively, with 10 bases between them.

The chain has TRBV5-1 and TRBJ1-1; D gene uncertain. Germline V gene sequence: CDR1 SGHRS, CDR2 YFSETQ. This CDR3 is built from 15 residues. Deletions cut 4 bases from V and 2 bases from J, with 15 bases between. CDR3: CASSPNRHGNTEAFF. The CDR3 DNA sequence: TGCGCCAGCAGCCCCAACCGACACGGTAACACTGAAGCTTTCTTT.

The rearrangement joins TRBV7-3 to TRBJ1-2, with a tentative D call TRBD1 (5 bases). Germline-derived CDR1 and CDR2 are SGHTA and FQGTGA. V dropped 0 bases and J dropped 7 bases, with 12 bases sitting between them. The CDR3 is made up of 14 amino acids. CDR3 sequence (DNA): TGTGCCAGCAGCTTAACAGGACCAGGGTTTGGCTACACCTTC. Translated, it gives CASSLTGPGFGYTF.

V and J are TRBV5-5 and TRBJ1-1; TRBD1 might be the D (5 bases). Per the germline V gene, CDR1 is SGHKS and CDR2 is YYEKEE (reference sequence). This CDR3 contains 14 residues. The V gene lost 0 bases and the J gene lost 4 bases, with 10 bases spanning the gap. The CDR3 DNA follows: TGTGCCAGCAGCTTGGCCGCGGGGGGCACTGAAGCTTTCTTT. Protein sequence: CASSLAAGGTEAFF.

The chain links TRBV28 to TRBJ1-2, with 8 nucleotides matching TRBD1. Per the germline V gene, CDR1 is MDHEN and CDR2 is SYDVKM. The CDR3 has 16 residues. The ends lost 4 bases at V and 2 bases at J; junction bases unmatched: 9. Here the CDR3 reads CASSSPRDRWNYGYTF. DNA for the CDR3: TGTGCCAGCAGTTCACCCCGGGACAGGTGGAACTATGGCTACACCTTC.

The V and J genes are TRBV5-4 and TRBJ1-2, with D unresolved. Germline CDR1 and CDR2: SGHNT and YYREEE (reference sequence). V was clipped by 6 bases and J by 6 bases, with 18 bases between them. The CDR3 extends over 14 amino acids. The CDR3 protein is CASTDGRTFDGYTF. Written as DNA, the CDR3 is TGTGCCAGCACCGATGGACGGACTTTTGATGGCTACACCTTC.

This chain links TRBV12-5 with TRBJ1-4, with D uncertain. Germline CDR1 is LGHNT and CDR2 is FRNRAP. The CDR3 extends over 14 amino acids. The V end lost 5 bases, the J end lost 0 bases, and 7 bases lay between the germline ends. CDR3 amino acids: CASGDTATNEKLFF. The CDR3 coding sequence is TGTGCTAGTGGTGACACCGCAACTAATGAAAAACTGTTTTTT.

The chain is built from TRBV19 and TRBJ1-2, with unresolved D. The germline gives CDR1 LNHDA, CDR2 SQIVND (reference sequence). Trimming pared 1 base from V and 1 base from J, leaving 10 bases between. The CDR3 runs 15 residues. The DNA for the CDR3 is TGTGCCAGTAGTATAGGGAGCCGAAATAACTATGGCTACACCTTC. This sequence encodes CASSIGSRNNYGYTF.

The CDR3 protein is CASSSQSGSGNTIYF. In DNA form, the CDR3 reads TGCGCCAGCAGCTCCCAGTCTGGCTCTGGAAACACCATATATTTT. The chain recombines TRBV5-1 with TRBJ1-3; D is ambiguous. Trimming shortened V by 3 bases and J by 0 bases, and 10 bases separated the two germline ends. Germline CDR1 reads SGHRS; CDR2 reads YFSETQ. The CDR3 is 15 amino acids.

The J gene is TRBJ1-2, the V gene TRBV2; TRBD1 is a possible D gene (6 bases). V was clipped by 4 bases and J by 4 bases, with 10 bases between them. CDR3 length equals 13 residues. CDR1 is SNHLY and CDR2 is FYNNEI in the germline V gene. The CDR3 loop reads CASSGQVLYGYTF. CDR3 sequence (DNA): TGTGCCAGCAGTGGACAGGTACTCTATGGCTACACCTTC.

The J gene is TRBJ1-2, the V gene TRBV7-9; D perhaps matches TRBD1 (6 bases). Germline V gives CDR1 SEHNR, CDR2 FQNEAQ (reference sequence). The CDR3 sequence is 13 residues long. The V and J ends lost 5 bases and 2 bases respectively, with 9 bases between them. CDR3 sequence: CASSDDRNYGYTF. The CDR3 coding sequence is TGTGCCAGCAGCGATGACAGGAACTATGGCTACACCTTC. The variable domain in full, with the rest retrieved from reference TRBV7-9 and TRBJ1-2, is DTGVSQNPRHKITKRGQNVTFRCDPISEHNRLYWYRQTLGQGPEFLTYFQNEAQLEKSRLLSDRFSAERPKGSFSTLEIQRTEQGDSAMYLCASSDDRNYGYTFGSGTRLTVV.

This chain uses TRBV25-1 with TRBJ1-2; 9 nucleotides line up with TRBD1. The CDR3 totals 15 residues. CDR1 MGHDK and CDR2 SYGVNS come from the germline V gene. Germline trimming cut 6 bases from V and 4 bases from J; bases unmatched to any gene: 9. CDR3 residues: CASSKTGTGFYGYTF. The CDR3 nucleotides are TGTGCCAGCAGCAAAACCGGGACAGGGTTCTATGGCTACACCTTC.

The V and J genes are TRBV5-1 and TRBJ2-1; TRBD1 aligns across 10 bases. The length of the CDR3 is 15 residues. The germline gives CDR1 SGHRS, CDR2 YFSETQ. Germline trimming cut 4 bases from V and 10 bases from J; bases unmatched to any gene: 11. The CDR3 protein is CASSTFDRGLREQFF. The CDR3 coding sequence is TGCGCCAGCAGCACCTTCGACAGGGGGCTTAGGGAGCAGTTCTTC.

This clone occurred a few times. The chain carries TRBV5-1 and TRBJ1-2; TRBD1 matches at 7 bases. The CDR3 length is 12 residues. V gave up 4 bases and J gave up 8 bases; unmatched junction bases: 5. Germline CDR1 and CDR2: SGHRS and YFSETQ. CDR3 sequence (DNA): TGCGCCAGCAGCCCGGGACAGAGAGGCTACACCTTC. Residues: CASSPGQRGYTF. The full variable domain, in which reference TRBV5-1 and TRBJ1-2 provide the parts outside the CDR3, is KAGVTQTPRYLIKTRGQQVTLSCSPISGHRSVSWYQQTPGQGLQFLFEYFSETQRNKGNFPGRFSGRQFSNSRSEMNVSTLELGDSALYLCASSPGQRGYTFGSGTRLTVV.

V usage is TRBV7-9 and J usage is TRBJ2-2; D possibly corresponds to TRBD1 (6 bases). From germline, CDR1 is SEHNR and CDR2 FQNEAQ (reference sequence). V shed 3 bases and J shed 6 bases, with 11 bases lying between them. CDR3 length equals 14 residues. CDR3 in amino acids: CASSFNRDSGELFF. In DNA form, the CDR3 reads TGTGCCAGCAGCTTCAACAGGGATTCCGGGGAGCTGTTTTTT.

J is TRBJ2-7 and V is TRBV7-2, with TRBD2 matching over 7 bases. The CDR3 has 13 residues. CDR1 and CDR2 (germline): SGHTA, FQGNSA. V was clipped by 3 bases and J by 6 bases; unmatched bases: 5. CDR3 residues: CASSFVSGGEQYF. In nucleotides, the CDR3 is TGTGCCAGCAGCTTTGTATCGGGGGGCGAGCAGTACTTC.

CDR3 residues: CASSQGLLNTEAFF. In DNA form, the CDR3 reads TGTGCCAGCAGCCAGGGACTTCTGAACACTGAAGCTTTCTTT. The chain uses TRBV14 and TRBJ1-1; perhaps TRBD1 as D (5 bases). Per germline, CDR1 SGHDN and CDR2 FVKESK. V lost 3 bases to trimming and J lost 0 bases, with 8 bases between them. The CDR3 is 14 amino acids.

The CDR3 is CASSEGWPEAFF. For the CDR3, the DNA is TGTGCCAGCAGTGAAGGGTGGCCTGAAGCTTTCTTT. The chain links TRBV6-1 to TRBJ1-1; D is unresolved. The V gene's germline CDR1 is MNHNS and CDR2 SASEGT. CDR3 length: 12 residues. The V gene lost 1 base and the J gene lost 6 bases, with 6 bases spanning the gap.

V gene TRBV4-3 combines with J gene TRBJ1-1, with D unresolved. Germline V gene lookup returns CDR1 LGHNA and CDR2 YSLEER. This CDR3 is 15 amino acids long. Trimming took 0 bases from V and 5 from J, leaving 13 bases between them. The CDR3 coding sequence is TGCGCCAGCAGCCAAGATAGGACGACTAGGACTGAAGCTTTCTTT. Residues: CASSQDRTTRTEAFF.

The chain is built from TRBV6-6 and TRBJ1-1; a weak D match, TRBD1 (5 bases). Germline V gene lookup returns CDR1 MNHNY and CDR2 SVGAGI (reference sequence). V lost 5 bases and J 6 bases, leaving 13 bases between the germline ends. The CDR3 runs 13 residues. This CDR3 is CASSGGIGAEAFF. For the CDR3, the DNA is TGTGCCAGCAGTGGGGGGATTGGGGCTGAAGCTTTCTTT.

The chain has TRBV10-3 and TRBJ2-3, with 9 positions matching TRBD1. CDR1 and CDR2 (germline): ENHRY, SYGVKD. CDR3 length: 13 residues. V shed 7 bases and J 3 bases; nucleotides not matched to a gene: 2. This CDR3 is CAIMGTGTDTQYF. The CDR3 bases are TGTGCCATCATGGGGACAGGGACAGATACGCAGTATTTT.

This chain connects TRBV10-3 to TRBJ1-1; the D is unclear. The CDR3 totals 13 residues. Trimming took 8 bases from V and 3 from J, leaving 13 bases between them. The germline CDR1 and CDR2 sequences are ENHRY and SYGVKD. The CDR3 DNA reads as TGTGCCATCGCCAGGACTGAGGACACTGAAGCTTTCTTT. This translates into CAIARTEDTEAFF.

As DNA, the CDR3 is TGTGCCAGCAAGGGGCTGACTGCAACTAATGAAAAACTGTTTTTT. Protein sequence: CASKGLTATNEKLFF. V is TRBV2 and J is TRBJ1-4, with D maybe TRBD1 (5 bases). CDR3 length: 15 residues. V was shortened by 7 bases and J by 0 bases, with 12 bases between the two germline ends. CDR1 is SNHLY and CDR2 is FYNNEI in the germline V gene.

The V and J genes are TRBV12-3 or TRBV12-4 and TRBJ2-7; 7 positions agree with TRBD2. The junction had 1 base not matched to a gene; V was cut back by 5 bases and J by 0 bases. The CDR3 spans 13 residues. CDR3 in amino acids: CASSREASYEQYF. The DNA for the CDR3 is TGTGCCAGCAGTCGGGAGGCCTCCTACGAGCAGTACTTC.

V and J are TRBV6-1 and TRBJ2-5; 12 nucleotides agree with TRBD1. The CDR3 runs to 17 residues. The germline CDR1 and CDR2 sequences are MNHNS and SASEGT. Trimming removed 4 bases from V and 5 bases from J; junction bases left unmatched: 11. In nucleotides, the CDR3 is TGTGCCAGCAGTGGCAGACCGGGACAGGGGGCGAGGGAGACCCAGTACTTC. As protein: CASSGRPGQGARETQYF.

A remark on this clone: Other nucleotide sequences from this sample produce the same CDR3. The rearrangement uses TRBV29-1 and TRBJ1-5; 8 bases agree with TRBD1. Germline CDR1 is SQVTM and CDR2 is ANQGSEA. This CDR3 is built from 15 residues. V lost 3 bases, J lost 4 bases, and 8 bases stayed unmatched. The CDR3 protein is CSVEMTGEPNQPQHF. The CDR3 DNA follows: TGCAGCGTTGAGATGACAGGGGAGCCGAATCAGCCCCAGCATTTT.

DNA for the CDR3: TGTGCCAGCAGTAAATCCGGGACAGGGGGCGGCTATCTTGGCTACACCTTC. This sequence encodes CASSKSGTGGGYLGYTF. V gene TRBV2 combines with J gene TRBJ1-2, with 12 bases fitting TRBD1. J gave up 7 bases and V 5 bases, and 14 bases lay outside the gene matches. Germline CDR1 is SNHLY and CDR2 is FYNNEI. The CDR3 contains 17 residues.

This sequence joins TRBV30 and TRBJ1-3, with D perhaps TRBD1 (6 bases). V lost 3 bases to trimming and J lost 3 bases, with 21 bases between them. Looked up from germline, CDR1 is GTSNPN and CDR2 is SVGIG (reference sequence). The CDR3 runs to 17 residues. The CDR3 spells CAWSALAPGAGGNTIYF. For the CDR3, the DNA is TGTGCCTGGAGCGCTCTAGCCCCAGGGGCTGGTGGAAACACCATATATTTT.

The rearrangement links TRBV4-3 to TRBJ1-2; no definite D call. The CDR3 is 15 residues long. CDR1 is LGHNA, CDR2 YSLEER, per germline. Trimming took off 1 base at V and 8 bases at J, with 17 bases between the two ends. The CDR3, as DNA: TGCGCCAGCAGCCAAGTCGGGAGGGAGGTTGGAGGCTACACCTTC. Translated: CASSQVGREVGGYTF.